The clone carrying this T cell receptor beta chain was recorded many times. Its antigen is not identified. Assembly of TCR beta libraries relied on iRepertoire HTBI primers together with Arm-PCR of CDR3 regions. MiXCR was run by TCRdb on the multiplex PCR reads, yielding one entry per CDR3 protein. The table records around 400,000 distinct CDR3 sequences, roughly 21% of them present only once. Sample time point: persistent/refractory GD, antithyroid drugs over 5 years with positive TRAb. Scientists built the TCR library using RNA that was extracted from PBMCs. The V and J ends lost 5 bases and 0 bases respectively, with 10 bases between them. The germline CDR1 and CDR2 sequences are GTSNPN and SVGIG (reference sequence). There are 13 residues in the CDR3. This specimen comes from a study of regulatory T cells in long-lasting Graves disease. Overall study findings and caveats: When disease was persistent, TRBV28, TRBJ1-2 and TRBJ2-5 were the favored segments.

This TCR was sampled from a female donor with Graves disease. The chain uses TRBV30 and TRBJ1-1; D is unresolved. The sample here was peripheral blood mononuclear cells (PBMCs), taken when the disease was refractory, from a patient treated with antithyroid drugs. The CDR3 region has the DNA TGTGCCTGGTCTAAAGAGATGAACACTGAAGCTTTCTTT. It translates to CAWSKEMNTEAFF.